This paragraph covers one T cell receptor beta chain sequence. Its antigen is still unknown. The data stem from a study of regulatory T cells in long-lasting Graves disease. The overall study: Antithyroid drugs had been given to newly diagnosed Graves' patients for under 3 months.

Losses at the gene ends were 2 bases for V and 2 bases for J; bases not matched to a gene: 11. Germline V gene sequence: CDR1 KGHSH, CDR2 LQKENI. The CDR3 spans 18 residues. Through Arm-PCR of CDR3 regions and iRepertoire HTBI primers, TCR beta libraries were built. TCRdb re-derived calls from the multiplex PCR reads in MiXCR, one entry per CDR3 protein. The sample records about half a million distinct CDR3 sequences, approximately 12% being singletons. Findings of the study overall: Gene preferences differed: TRBV28, TRBJ1-2, TRBJ2-5 in persistent cases.

Time point given: newly diagnosed GD, antithyroid drugs for less than 3 months. The TCR library was made from RNA that had been extracted from PBMCs in TRIzol. The diagnosis of Graves' disease used American Thyroid Association guidelines. The data were also submitted as part of a second study, on T cells in Graves' hyperthyroidism and ophthalmopathy. That study adds: Ophthalmopathy could be told apart from stable hyperthyroidism with a 13 V-J model.

The sample was peripheral blood mononuclear cells (PBMCs), taken at new diagnosis, from a patient treated with antithyroid drugs. The chain recombines TRBV18 with TRBJ2-1; 8 nucleotides match TRBD2. This TCR was recovered from a woman younger than 45 with Graves disease. CDR3 sequence: CASSPGIEAGATYNEQFF. The CDR3 nucleotides read TGTGCCAGCTCACCAGGGATTGAAGCGGGGGCGACCTACAATGAGCAGTTCTTC.